This TCR beta chain was identified during a study of response to subunit inactivated influenza vaccine. TCRdb re-called the RT-PCR reads with MiXCR, one entry per CDR3 protein. The table has approximately 730,000 distinct CDR3 sequences, more than 11% seen once. Germline-derived CDR1 and CDR2 are SGHRS and YFSETQ. There are 15 residues in the CDR3. V was pared by 4 bases and J by 2 bases, with 12 bases between. This specimen consisted of PBMCs from blood, obtained 14 to 15 days before vaccination. The J gene is TRBJ2-2, the V gene TRBV5-1, with a possible D match to TRBD1 (6 bases). This TCR derives from a man aged 50 or older who received an inactivated influenza vaccine. The CDR3 sequence is CASSEQGLNTGELFF. CDR3 sequence (DNA): TGCGCCAGCAGCGAACAGGGCCTCAACACCGGGGAGCTGTTTTTT. The variable domain in full, completed from reference TRBV5-1 and TRBJ2-2, reads KAGVTQTPRYLIKTRGQQVTLSCSPISGHRSVSWYQQTPGQGLQFLFEYFSETQRNKGNFPGRFSGRQFSNSRSEMNVSTLELGDSALYLCASSEQGLNTGELFFGEGSRLTVL.